This T cell receptor (beta chain) was identified during a study of blood T cell repertoires in COVID-19. This table comes from immunoSEQ multiplex PCR, and its TCRdb copy is limited to in-frame clones, with some not included. Here the sample spans about 160,000 clones, around 80% being singletons. Trimming removed 2 bases at V and 3 bases at J, with 37 bases between. This CDR3 is 24 amino acids long. The rearrangement joins TRBV23-1 to TRBJ2-2; D perhaps matches TRBD1 (5 bases). TRBV23-1 is an ORF, and what it does is uncertain. The sequenced sample was peripheral blood. The source is an elderly woman with acute or convalescent COVID-19. CDR3 protein: CASSQTRVRNTDFKLLWDTGELFF. In nucleotides, the CDR3 is TGCGCCAGCAGTCAAACCAGGGTCCGGAATACAGATTTCAAACTCCTCTGGGACACCGGGGAGCTGTTTTTT.